The 30 T cell receptor beta chains listed next were all sequenced from one sample in a study of T-cell reconstitution after alpha-beta-depleted transplantation in children. Molecular barcoding with unique molecular identifiers was used for the TCRbeta library. TCRdb processed the PCR reads anew with MiXCR; each CDR3 protein has one entry. The table shows 150,000 to 250,000 distinct CDR3 sequences, with roughly 15% occurring only once. The source material was PBMCs from the stem cell graft donor, sampled from the stem cell graft. Source of these receptors: a human donor who donated a stem cell graft to a child with acute lymphoblastic leukemia.

This clonotype was counted ten times or more. The chain carries TRBV19 and TRBJ2-2, with TRBD1 matching over 7 bases. Per the germline V gene, CDR1 is LNHDA and CDR2 is SQIVND (reference sequence). The junction had 7 bases not matched to a gene; V was cut back by 4 bases and J by 2 bases. The CDR3 consists of 16 residues. Here the CDR3 reads CASSTTGTVNTGELFF. CDR3 nucleotide sequence: TGTGCCAGTAGTACTACCGGGACAGTAAACACCGGGGAGCTGTTTTTT.

The table lists this clonotype with a few counts. The rearrangement links TRBV12-3 or TRBV12-4 to TRBJ1-2; D gene uncertain. The length of the CDR3 is 15 residues. V shed 0 bases and J shed 8 bases, with 16 bases lying between them. CDR3 sequence (DNA): TGTGCCAGCAGTTTAGCCGGCCCGGCCAAACGGGGCTACACCTTC. Amino acids: CASSLAGPAKRGYTF.

This clonotype has ten or more counts. CDR3 DNA sequence: TGCAGCGTTGAAGAGGGACTAGCGGGAGAAGATACGCAGTATTTT. Protein product: CSVEEGLAGEDTQYF. V usage is TRBV29-1 and J usage is TRBJ2-3, with TRBD2 identical over 14 bases. CDR1 SQVTM and CDR2 ANQGSEA come from the germline V gene. V dropped 0 bases and J dropped 5; count of bases not matched to a gene: 1. The CDR3 spans 15 residues.

The chain recombines TRBV20-1 with TRBJ2-1; D call uncertain. The germline V gene has CDR1 DFQATT and CDR2 SNEGSKA (reference sequence). The CDR3 sequence is 11 residues long. V lost 2 bases and J lost 5, with 4 bases in between. DNA for the CDR3: TGCAGTGCTAGATTTCACAATGAGCAGTTCTTC. This gives the protein CSARFHNEQFF.

This clonotype was seen ten or more times. The rearrangement links TRBV7-9 to TRBJ1-1, with 8 bases matching TRBD1. The CDR3 loop spans 13 amino acids. The J segment lost 4 bases and the V segment lost 4 bases, leaving 2 bases of the junction unmatched. Germline V gives CDR1 SEHNR, CDR2 FQNEAQ (reference sequence). The CDR3 loop is CASSSRGPTEAFF. The CDR3 coding sequence is TGTGCCAGCAGCTCCAGGGGGCCCACTGAAGCTTTCTTT.

This clonotype was detected many times. This chain connects TRBV5-1 to TRBJ2-5; TRBD2 aligns across 9 bases. The germline CDR1 and CDR2 sequences are SGHRS and YFSETQ. The CDR3 totals 13 residues. Unmatched junction bases numbered 3, after V lost 4 bases and J lost 5 bases. Here the CDR3 reads CASSGLAGETQYF. In DNA form, the CDR3 reads TGCGCCAGCAGCGGGCTAGCGGGGGAGACCCAGTACTTC.

V gene TRBV19 combines with J gene TRBJ2-5, with D perhaps assigned TRBD1 or TRBD2 (5 bases each). This CDR3 spans 14 amino acids. Germline V gives CDR1 LNHDA, CDR2 SQIVND (reference sequence). V was clipped by 6 bases and J by 5 bases, with 16 bases between them. The CDR3 protein is CASSPDGTVETQYF. DNA of the CDR3: TGTGCCAGTAGCCCTGACGGGACGGTCGAGACCCAGTACTTC.

This clonotype was observed many times. The chain employs TRBV5-1 and TRBJ2-1, with 10 bases that match TRBD2. The J segment lost 2 bases and the V segment lost 0 bases, leaving 2 bases of the junction unmatched. Germline CDR1 reads SGHRS; CDR2 reads YFSETQ. CDR3 length: 16 amino acids. DNA of the CDR3: TGCGCCAGCAGCTTGGTGAGCGGGAGGGCCTACAATGAGCAGTTCTTC. Its protein is CASSLVSGRAYNEQFF.

This clonotype was detected only a few times. The gene calls are TRBV30 and TRBJ2-1, with D unresolved. Germline V gene lookup returns CDR1 GTSNPN and CDR2 SVGIG (reference sequence). Trimming left V 7 bases short and J 8 bases short, with 24 bases between. The CDR3 sequence is 15 residues long. In nucleotides, the CDR3 is TGTGCCTCCGGACCGACCGGGCGCCCACGGGATGAGCAGTTCTTC. It translates to CASGPTGRPRDEQFF.

Only a few counts were recorded for this clonotype. Here the CDR3 DNA reads TGCAGTGCCCCGACAGGGATCCACTCTGGGGCCAACGTCCTGACTTTC. Translated: CSAPTGIHSGANVLTF. The genes are TRBV20-1 and TRBJ2-6; 7 nucleotides match TRBD1. Per germline, CDR1 DFQATT and CDR2 SNEGSKA (reference sequence). Trimming took 6 bases from V and 0 from J; bases not matched to a gene: 8. This CDR3 spans 16 amino acids.

This clonotype was observed many times. The V gene is TRBV7-9, the J gene TRBJ1-5; no clear D gene. Looked up from germline, CDR1 is SEHNR and CDR2 is FQNEAQ (reference sequence). Trimming removed 1 base at V and 10 bases at J, with 8 bases between. CDR3 length: 12 residues. CDR3 in DNA: TGTGCCAGCAGCTTAGACGGAGAACCCCAGCATTTT. It encodes CASSLDGEPQHF. The entire variable domain, with the rest obtained from reference TRBV7-9 and TRBJ1-5, is as follows: DTGVSQNPRHKITKRGQNVTFRCDPISEHNRLYWYRQTLGQGPEFLTYFQNEAQLEKSRLLSDRFSAERPKGSFSTLEIQRTEQGDSAMYLCASSLDGEPQHFGDGTRLSIL.

The J gene is TRBJ2-1, the V gene TRBV18, with 8 bases lining up with TRBD2. Trimming took 5 bases from V and 6 from J; bases not matched to a gene: 3. Germline lookup yields CDR1 KGHSH and CDR2 LQKENI. The CDR3 has 13 residues. CDR3 sequence (DNA): TGTGCCAGCTCAACTAGCGGTCTCAATGAGCAGTTCTTC. It yields the protein CASSTSGLNEQFF.

The V and J genes are TRBV5-1 and TRBJ2-5; the D gene is possibly TRBD2 (7 bases). The V gene lost 2 bases and the J gene lost 5 bases, with 16 bases spanning the gap. This CDR3 has 15 amino acids. Germline CDR1 reads SGHRS; CDR2 reads YFSETQ. CDR3 sequence: CASSFGLAGAETQYF. The CDR3 DNA follows: TGCGCCAGCAGCTTCGGGCTTGCGGGGGCGGAGACCCAGTACTTC.

The V call is TRBV28, the J call TRBJ2-5; D not certain. V gave up 3 bases and J gave up 1 base, with 15 bases separating them. CDR1 is MDHEN, CDR2 SYDVKM, per germline. This CDR3 comprises 16 residues. The CDR3 DNA follows: TGTGCCAGCAGTTTCACTTTGCGAGCTCCCCAAGAGACCCAGTACTTC. Translated: CASSFTLRAPQETQYF.

This clonotype was seen more than once but under ten times. V usage is TRBV2 and J usage is TRBJ2-1; 13 bases align to TRBD2. Germline trimming cut 6 bases from V and 6 bases from J; bases unmatched to any gene: 14. CDR1 and CDR2 (germline): SNHLY, FYNNEI. This CDR3 spans 18 amino acids. In nucleotides, the CDR3 is TGTGCCAGCAGGCGGCGAGTAACTAGCGGGAGGGCCGTCAATGAGCAGTTCTTC. This encodes CASRRRVTSGRAVNEQFF.

In its sample, this clonotype was seen a few times. The rearrangement links TRBV29-1 to TRBJ1-1; D remains ambiguous. The V gene lost 6 bases and the J gene lost 11 bases, with 13 bases spanning the gap. This CDR3 is 10 amino acids long. The germline V gene has CDR1 SQVTM and CDR2 ANQGSEA. CDR3 sequence (DNA): TGCAGCGTCCAGCGCCTCATCGCTTTCTTT. This translates into CSVQRLIAFF.

This clonotype appeared many times. J is TRBJ2-7 and V is TRBV4-1, with 9 bases that match TRBD2. With V trimmed by 1 base and J by 3 bases, 13 bases remained unmatched. The germline V gene has CDR1 MGHRA and CDR2 YSYEKL. This CDR3 has 18 amino acids. The CDR3 DNA sequence: TGCGCCAGCAGCCAAGGAGTAGCGGGAGCAATTATACTCTACGAGCAGTACTTC. Translation: CASSQGVAGAIILYEQYF.

Many counts were recorded for this clonotype. The chain carries TRBV20-1 and TRBJ2-1; the match to TRBD1 covers 7 bases. Germline CDR1 and CDR2: DFQATT and SNEGSKA (reference sequence). V trimming: 0 bases; J trimming: 4 bases; junction bases outside the gene matches: 6. The CDR3 contains 15 residues. The CDR3 is CSAREWGTVYNEQFF. Written as DNA, the CDR3 is TGCAGTGCTAGAGAATGGGGGACAGTTTACAATGAGCAGTTCTTC.

This clonotype has at least ten counts. This sequence joins TRBV12-3 or TRBV12-4 and TRBJ1-2; no clear D gene. The CDR3 totals 13 residues. V was pared by 2 bases and J by 4 bases, with 8 bases between. CDR3 protein: CASSLTPGYGYTF. CDR3 DNA sequence: TGTGCCAGCAGTTTAACCCCGGGCTATGGCTACACCTTC.

This clonotype has ten or more counts. This sequence joins TRBV10-3 and TRBJ2-1; D is ambiguous. CDR1 is ENHRY and CDR2 is SYGVKD in the germline V gene. The CDR3 sequence is 13 residues long. V gave up 2 bases and J gave up 7 bases, with 9 bases separating them. The CDR3 region has the DNA TGTGCCATCAGTGAGGGGTGGGATAATGAGCAGTTCTTC. Translating gives CAISEGWDNEQFF.

This clonotype was counted between two and nine times. The gene calls are TRBV5-1 and TRBJ1-1, with unresolved D. Germline CDR1 and CDR2: SGHRS and YFSETQ. The CDR3 spans 14 residues. Trimming took 0 bases from V and 5 from J, leaving 11 bases between them. The CDR3 bases are TGCGCCAGCAGCTTGGCTATAGGGCGGACTGAAGCTTTCTTT. It specifies CASSLAIGRTEAFF.

With regard to this clonotype: This may be a read error: a much more frequent sequence differs by one nucleotide. This chain uses TRBV12-3 or TRBV12-4 with TRBJ1-6; perhaps TRBD1 as D (5 bases). V lost 6 bases and J lost 8, with 20 bases in between. The CDR3 totals 16 residues. The CDR3 DNA follows: TGTGCCAGCAGCCCGGACGGAGCTCAGGGAGATTCACCCCTCCACTTT. This translates into CASSPDGAQGDSPLHF.

As for this clonotype: A much bigger clone sits one base away, suggesting this may be a read error. This CDR3 is CCAVGLAGGAYNEQFF. The DNA for the CDR3 is TGCTGTGCCGTTGGACTAGCGGGAGGCGCCTACAATGAGCAGTTCTTC. The chain combines TRBV20-1 with TRBJ2-1, with 14 bases matching TRBD2. This CDR3 has 16 residues. Germline V gives CDR1 DFQATT, CDR2 SNEGSKA (reference sequence).

This clonotype was counted ten times or more. The V and J genes are TRBV12-3 or TRBV12-4 and TRBJ1-3; 7 bases fit TRBD1. The CDR3 has 14 residues. The V and J ends lost 2 bases and 8 bases, in that order; junction bases with no gene match: 6. The CDR3 sequence: CASSLSNRGDTIYF. The CDR3 coding sequence is TGTGCCAGCAGTTTATCTAACAGGGGTGACACCATATATTTT.

The chain links TRBV7-9 to TRBJ2-7; D remains ambiguous. Germline V gene lookup returns CDR1 SEHNR and CDR2 FQNEAQ (reference sequence). CDR3 length: 13 residues. V lost 1 base, J lost 3 bases, and 7 bases lay in between. CDR3 DNA sequence: TGTGCCAGCAGCTTAGACGGATTCTACGAGCAGTACTTC. This codes for CASSLDGFYEQYF.

This clonotype occurred many times. This chain joins TRBV5-6 and TRBJ1-2, with D uncertain. Trimming cost V 0 bases and J 5 bases, with 14 bases left between them. Germline V CDR1 and CDR2: SGHDT, YYEEEE. There are 15 residues in the CDR3. The CDR3, as DNA: TGTGCCAGCAGCTTGGTTTTATCTCGAACGTATGGCTACACCTTC. Translating gives CASSLVLSRTYGYTF.

This clonotype was seen ten or more times. This chain uses TRBV11-2 with TRBJ2-1; D is perhaps TRBD2 (6 bases). V dropped 5 bases and J dropped 1 base, with 12 bases sitting between them. Germline CDR1 reads SGHAT; CDR2 reads FQNNGV. CDR3 length equals 15 residues. DNA of the CDR3: TGTGCCAGCAGCCCGGGACTCCGATCCTACAATGAGCAGTTCTTC. Encoded protein: CASSPGLRSYNEQFF. The full variable domain, rest sourced from reference TRBV11-2 and TRBJ2-1, is EAGVAQSPRYKIIEKRQSVAFWCNPISGHATLYWYQQILGQGPKLLIQFQNNGVVDDSQLPKDRFSAERLKGVDSTLKIQPAKLEDSAVYLCASSPGLRSYNEQFFGPGTRLTVL.

The CDR3 DNA follows: TGCGCCAGCAGCTTGTACGTCGAGGGGTTTCGCTCCGAGCAGTACTTC. It specifies CASSLYVEGFRSEQYF. J is TRBJ2-7 and V is TRBV5-1; perhaps D is TRBD1 or TRBD2 (5 bases each). CDR1 and CDR2 (germline): SGHRS, YFSETQ. V lost 1 base and J 6 bases, leaving 20 bases between the germline ends. CDR3 length: 16 amino acids.

This clonotype was counted many times. The gene calls are TRBV20-1 and TRBJ2-1; D is possibly TRBD1 or TRBD2 (5 bases each). The CDR3 spans 13 residues. In germline, CDR1 is DFQATT, CDR2 SNEGSKA (reference sequence). V shed 3 bases and J shed 7 bases, with 13 bases lying between them. The DNA of the CDR3 is TGCAGTGCTAGCCCGGGACCACGGAATGAGCAGTTCTTC. Its protein product is CSASPGPRNEQFF.

This clonotype was seen only a few times. This rearrangement joins TRBV20-1 to TRBJ2-3, with 11 bases aligning to TRBD2. Trimming cost V 0 bases and J 3 bases; bases outside gene matches: 5. Germline CDR1 is DFQATT and CDR2 is SNEGSKA (reference sequence). This CDR3 comprises 16 residues. Here the CDR3 reads CSARDPSSGRTDTQYF. In DNA form, the CDR3 reads TGCAGTGCTAGAGATCCCTCTAGCGGGAGGACAGATACGCAGTATTTT.